Detailed here is one T cell receptor beta chain. Its target is not known. The investigators reverse transcribed all of the isolated RNA, so they sequenced expressed TCRB transcripts. Clones were sequenced by immunoSEQ multiplex PCR, and TCRdb holds only the in-frame ones, with some missing. The table includes about 160,000 clones, about 63% detected once. This record comes from a study of beta chain features in type 1 diabetes. For the study at large: Cells sorted and examined across all samples totaled nearly 110,000,000.

Germline CDR1 and CDR2: GTSNPN and SVGIG (reference sequence). Trimming removed 0 bases from V and 0 bases from J; junction bases left unmatched: 11. This CDR3 contains 19 residues. Study-level findings and limits: There was a moderate but significant shortening of TCRB CDR3s in all four CD4+ subsets of Type 1 diabetes patients. Sequencing the cDNA could make cells with high TCR expression show up more than they should.

The sample comprised naive CD4+ T cells from blood. The source of this sequence is a man aged 25 to 45 with type 1 diabetes. V and J are TRBV30 and TRBJ2-2; 9 nucleotides line up with TRBD2. The CDR3 loop is CAWSVFLTSGPSNTGELFF. CDR3 coding DNA: TGTGCCTGGAGTGTATTTCTAACTAGCGGGCCTTCGAACACCGGGGAGCTGTTTTTT. The full variable domain, completed using reference TRBV30 and TRBJ2-2, is SQTIHQWPATLVQPVGSPLSLECTVEGTSNPNLYWYRQAAGRGLQLLFYSVGIGQISSEVPQNLSASRPQDRQFILSSKKLLLSDSGFYLCAWSVFLTSGPSNTGELFFGEGSRLTVL.